This TCR beta chain derives from a study of cytomegalovirus exposure and HLA in healthy donors. The PCR contained 60 Vbeta and 13 Jbeta primers. Repertoires were generated with immunoSEQ multiplex PCR, while TCRdb's copy carries only in-frame clones and drops some. The sample records just under 250,000 clones, roughly 87% being singletons. The TCR originated in a woman in her 40s in good health and CMV-seropositive. The sequencing input was PBMCs.

CDR3: CASSLEEGQPQHF. As DNA, the CDR3 is TGTGCCAGCAGCTTAGAAGAGGGTCAGCCCCAGCATTTT. V is TRBV7-9 and J is TRBJ1-5; D gene uncertain. Trimming took off 1 base at V and 6 bases at J, with 7 bases between the two ends. CDR1 and CDR2 (germline): SEHNR, FQNEAQ (reference sequence). The CDR3 is made up of 13 amino acids.